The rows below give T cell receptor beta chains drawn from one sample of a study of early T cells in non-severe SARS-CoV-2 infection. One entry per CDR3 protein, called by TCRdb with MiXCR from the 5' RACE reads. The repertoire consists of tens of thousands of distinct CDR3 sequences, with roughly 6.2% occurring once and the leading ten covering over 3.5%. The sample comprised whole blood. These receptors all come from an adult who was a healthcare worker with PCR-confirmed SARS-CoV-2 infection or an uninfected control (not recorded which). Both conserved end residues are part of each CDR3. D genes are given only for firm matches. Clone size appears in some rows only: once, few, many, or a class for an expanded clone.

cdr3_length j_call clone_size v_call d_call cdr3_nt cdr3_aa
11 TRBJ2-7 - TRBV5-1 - TGCGCCAGCAGCTTCGACTACGAGCAGTACTTC CASSFDYEQYF
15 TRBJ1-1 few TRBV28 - TGTGCCAGCAGTTCCGCCGACAGCCGGAACACTGAAGCTTTCTTT CASSSADSRNTEAFF
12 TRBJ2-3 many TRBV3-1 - TGTGCCAGCAGCCAAGCTCCAGATACGCAGTATTTT CASSQAPDTQYF
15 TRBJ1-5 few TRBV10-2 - TGCGCCAGCAGTGAGAGAGGGCCCGGCAATCAGCCCCAGCATTTT CASSERGPGNQPQHF
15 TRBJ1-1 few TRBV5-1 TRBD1 TGCGCCAGCAGCTCCACAGGGGATCGGAACACTGAAGCTTTCTTT CASSSTGDRNTEAFF
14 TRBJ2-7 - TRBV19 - TGTGCCAGTAGTATAGACAGCCCCTCCTACGAGCAGTACTTC CASSIDSPSYEQYF
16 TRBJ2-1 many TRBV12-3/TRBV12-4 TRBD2 TGTGCCAGCAGTTTCGGGGGGACTAGCTCCTACAATGAGCAGTTCTTC CASSFGGTSSYNEQFF
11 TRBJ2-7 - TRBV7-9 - TGTGCCAGCAGCTTAGAGGGGAGTCAGTACTTC CASSLEGSQYF
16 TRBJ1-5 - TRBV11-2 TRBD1 TGTGCCAGCAGCTTAGGTGAGGACAGGGTATCGCAGCCCCAGCATTTT CASSLGEDRVSQPQHF
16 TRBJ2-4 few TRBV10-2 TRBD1 TGCGCCAGCAGTGTCATAGACAGGGGGTCCAAAAACATTCAGTACTTC CASSVIDRGSKNIQYF
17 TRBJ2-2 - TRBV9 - TGTGCCAGTAGCGTAGAGTTGGGTTATAAGAGCACCGGGGAGCTGTTTTTT CASSVELGYKSTGELFF
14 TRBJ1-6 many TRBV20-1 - TGCAGTGCTAGCTGGGACATGGGTTATTCACCCCTCCACTTT CSASWDMGYSPLHF
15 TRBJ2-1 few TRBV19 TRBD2 TGTGCCAGTAGTTCGCCGGGAGGGTCCTACAATGAGCAGTTCTTC CASSSPGGSYNEQFF
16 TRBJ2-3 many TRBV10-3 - TGTGCCATCAGTGAATTTGCCGAGGGCCCCACAGATACGCAGTATTTT CAISEFAEGPTDTQYF
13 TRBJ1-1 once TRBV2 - TGTGCCAGCAGTGAAGGACAGACCACTGAAGCTTTCTTT CASSEGQTTEAFF
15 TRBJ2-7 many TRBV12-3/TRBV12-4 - TGTGCCAGCAGTACCTCCCGAGGAGTCGTTTACGAGCAGTACTTC CASSTSRGVVYEQYF
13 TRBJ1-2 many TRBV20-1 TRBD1 TGCAGTGCTGAAAGGGGGCTTAACTATGGCTACACCTTC CSAERGLNYGYTF
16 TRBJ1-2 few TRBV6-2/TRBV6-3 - TGTGCCAGCAGTTCCGGTCCCGGGACATCCTCGGTAGGCTACACCTTC CASSSGPGTSSVGYTF